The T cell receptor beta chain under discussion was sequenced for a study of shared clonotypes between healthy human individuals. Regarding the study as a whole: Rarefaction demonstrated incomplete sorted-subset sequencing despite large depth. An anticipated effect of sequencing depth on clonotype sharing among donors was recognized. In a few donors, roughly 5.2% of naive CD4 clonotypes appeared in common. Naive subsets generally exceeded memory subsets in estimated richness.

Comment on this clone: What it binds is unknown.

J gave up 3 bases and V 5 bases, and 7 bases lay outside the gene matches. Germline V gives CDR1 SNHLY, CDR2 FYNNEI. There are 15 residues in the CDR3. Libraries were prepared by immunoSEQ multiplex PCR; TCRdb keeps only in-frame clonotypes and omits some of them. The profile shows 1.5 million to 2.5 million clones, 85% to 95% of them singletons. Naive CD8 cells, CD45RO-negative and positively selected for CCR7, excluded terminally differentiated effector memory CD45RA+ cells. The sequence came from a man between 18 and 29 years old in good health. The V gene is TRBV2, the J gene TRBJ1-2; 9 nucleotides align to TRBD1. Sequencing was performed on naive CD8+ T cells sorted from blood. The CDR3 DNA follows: TGTGCCAGCAGTCCAGGACAGGGGTTGGACTATGGCTACACCTTC. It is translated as CASSPGQGLDYGYTF. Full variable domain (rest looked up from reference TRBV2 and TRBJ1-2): EPEVTQTPSHQVTQMGQEVILRCVPISNHLYFYWYRQILGQKVEFLVSFYNNEISEKSEIFDDQFSVERPDGSNFTLKIRSTKLEDSAMYFCASSPGQGLDYGYTFGSGTRLTVV.